This TCR beta chain originates from a study of blood T cell repertoires in COVID-19. Turning to the study itself: The United States, Italy and Spain supplied acute and convalescent COVID-19 samples. T cells, B-cell-depleted T cells, or PBMCs supplied cDNA or gDNA.

Authors' analysis steps: Reference gene primer amplification in the assay estimated nucleated cell counts. Libraries were prepared by immunoSEQ multiplex PCR; TCRdb keeps only in-frame clonotypes and omits some of them. Clone size and the V and J calls come from that table; the DNA yielded D and trimming. Of about 170,000 clones in the sample, 88% were seen once. With 7 bases removed from V and 0 bases from J, the gap between germline ends came to 6 bases. CDR3 size: 13 residues. CDR1 KGHDR and CDR2 SFDVKD come from the germline V gene. The rearrangement links TRBV24-1 to TRBJ1-5; D not resolved. The sample taken for sequencing was peripheral blood. This receptor was taken from a man between 60 and 75 years old with acute or convalescent COVID-19. CDR3: CATRASSNQPQHF. Written as DNA, the CDR3 is TGTGCCACCAGGGCATCTAGCAATCAGCCCCAGCATTTT.